Below are 22 T cell receptor beta chains sequenced from a single sample in a study of radiotherapy plus CTLA-4 blockade in lung cancer. Profiled with immunoSEQ multiplex PCR; TCRdb holds only in-frame clones, not every one. The sample has approximately 89,000 clones; under 85% are singletons. Material: peripheral blood, obtained from a patient treated with radiotherapy plus ipilimumab. Receptors originate from a human donor with non-small cell lung cancer that progressed on radiotherapy plus ipilimumab.

This sequence joins TRBV12-2 and TRBJ1-1; the DNA was not compared with TRBD1, the D call given in the table. TRBV12-2 is a pseudogene segment. The CDR3 has 16 residues. In DNA, the CDR3 is TGTGCAAGTCGCTTATACAGGGGGCGCCGGGACACTGAAGCTTTCTTT. It specifies CASRLYRGRRDTEAFF.

The chain has TRBV5-1 and TRBJ2-2; TRBD2 matches at 14 bases. The junction had 6 bases not matched to a gene; V was cut back by 3 bases and J by 2 bases. Per the germline V gene, CDR1 is SGHRS and CDR2 is YFSETQ. The CDR3 is 18 amino acids. CDR3 amino acids: CASSSGLAGGQNTGELFF. The CDR3 nucleotides read TGCGCCAGCAGCTCAGGACTAGCGGGGGGCCAAAACACCGGGGAGCTGTTTTTT.

The chain combines TRBV9 with TRBJ2-1; 11 nucleotides agree with TRBD2. Germline loops: CDR1 SGDLS, CDR2 YYNGEE. The CDR3 is 15 residues long. V was clipped by 4 bases and J by 3 bases; unmatched bases: 3. The CDR3 bases are TGTGCCAGCAGCCAAGGACTAGCGGGCTACAATGAGCAGTTCTTC. Amino acids: CASSQGLAGYNEQFF.

The V gene is TRBV7-8, the J gene TRBJ1-4, with TRBD1 as a possible D gene (5 bases). CDR3 size: 13 residues. With 8 bases removed from V and 7 bases from J, the gap between germline ends came to 14 bases. Germline CDR1 is SGHVS and CDR2 is FQNEAQ. The CDR3 nucleotides read TGTGCCAGCGCGACCGGGGCCGGTGAAAAACTGTTTTTT. Translating gives CASATGAGEKLFF.

This rearrangement joins TRBV19 to TRBJ1-3; no clear D gene. In germline, CDR1 is LNHDA, CDR2 SQIVND (reference sequence). Trimming took 3 bases from V and 0 from J, leaving 12 bases between them. This CDR3 is 16 amino acids long. The CDR3 DNA sequence: TGTGCCAGTAGTATCTTAGGACGAGCCTCTGGAAACACCATATATTTT. It codes for CASSILGRASGNTIYF.

The chain recombines TRBV9 with TRBJ2-4; D gene unclear. The CDR3 runs to 16 residues. V gave up 0 bases and J gave up 0 bases, with 10 bases separating them. CDR1 SGDLS and CDR2 YYNGEE come from the germline V gene. CDR3: CASSVAPDLAKNIQYF. The CDR3 DNA sequence: TGTGCCAGCAGCGTAGCTCCAGATTTAGCCAAAAACATTCAGTACTTC. The whole variable domain, filled in from reference TRBV9 and TRBJ2-4, reads DSGVTQTPKHLITATGQRVTLRCSPRSGDLSVYWYQQSLDQGLQFLIQYYNGEERAKGNILERFSAQQFPDLHSELNLSSLELGDSALYFCASSVAPDLAKNIQYFGAGTRLSVL.

The chain uses TRBV9 and TRBJ2-3; 9 bases match TRBD2. V lost 0 bases to trimming and J lost 0 bases; unmatched junction nucleotides: 2. This CDR3 spans 16 amino acids. Germline CDR1 SGDLS, CDR2 YYNGEE. This chain's CDR3 is CASSVGGRVSTDTQYF. CDR3 bases: TGTGCCAGCAGCGTAGGCGGGAGGGTTAGCACAGATACGCAGTATTTT.

J is TRBJ1-5 and V is TRBV5-6; D gene unclear. Trimming took 2 bases from V and 4 from J, leaving 7 bases between them. Germline CDR1 SGHDT, CDR2 YYEEEE. This CDR3 is built from 13 residues. The CDR3 nucleotides are TGTGCCAGCAGCTTATTCAGTAATCAGCCCCAGCATTTT. This encodes CASSLFSNQPQHF.

This chain uses TRBV5-1 with TRBJ2-2; D is possibly TRBD2 (7 bases). Deletions cut 0 bases from V and 4 bases from J, with 10 bases between. The length of the CDR3 is 15 residues. Germline V gene sequence: CDR1 SGHRS, CDR2 YFSETQ. The CDR3 region is CASSLEGGPTGELFF. DNA of the CDR3: TGCGCCAGCAGCTTGGAGGGGGGGCCCACCGGGGAGCTGTTTTTT.

This clone was observed a single time. In nucleotides, the CDR3 is TGTGCCAGCAGACCCCCGACAGGTTATAATTCACCCCTCCACTTT. Protein product: CASRPPTGYNSPLHF. This chain joins TRBV6-1 and TRBJ1-6; weak D call: TRBD1 (6 bases). CDR1 MNHNS and CDR2 SASEGT come from the germline V gene. Trimming removed 6 bases at V and 4 bases at J, with 13 bases between. This CDR3 is 15 amino acids long.

The V call is TRBV5-4, the J call TRBJ2-3; 8 bases agree with TRBD2. CDR3 length equals 14 residues. Per the germline V gene, CDR1 is SGHNT and CDR2 is YYREEE (reference sequence). Unmatched junction bases numbered 4, after V lost 7 bases and J lost 0 bases. CDR3 residues: CASRIAGSTDTQYF. The CDR3 DNA sequence: TGTGCCAGCCGAATAGCGGGAAGCACAGATACGCAGTATTTT.

V usage is TRBV11-3 and J usage is TRBJ2-7; D uncertain. Germline V gene lookup returns CDR1 SGHNT and CDR2 YENEEA. Trimming left V 0 bases short and J 0 bases short, with 6 bases between. This CDR3 spans 14 amino acids. The CDR3 DNA reads TGTGCCAGCAGCTTAGAGCAGGCCTCCTACGAGCAGTACTTC. Translation: CASSLEQASYEQYF. Drawing the rest from reference TRBV11-3 and TRBJ2-7, the complete variable domain is EAGVVQSPRYKIIEKKQPVAFWCNPISGHNTLYWYLQNLGQGPELLIRYENEEAVDDSQLPKDRFSAERLKGVDSTLKIQPAELGDSAVYLCASSLEQASYEQYFGPGTRLTVT.

The CDR3: CASSPGTSVVQETQYF. For the CDR3, the DNA is TGTGCCAGCAGCCCCGGGACTAGCGTCGTTCAAGAGACCCAGTACTTC. The J gene is TRBJ2-5, the V gene TRBV11-3; 10 bases are shared with TRBD2. Trimming took 5 bases from V and 2 from J; bases not matched to a gene: 8. Germline lookup yields CDR1 SGHNT and CDR2 YENEEA. The CDR3 is made up of 16 amino acids.

The chain joins TRBV6-6 to TRBJ1-2; 9 bases match TRBD1. J gave up 7 bases and V 4 bases, and 10 bases lay outside the gene matches. The germline V gene encodes CDR1 MNHNY and CDR2 SVGAGI (reference sequence). The CDR3 covers 15 residues. The CDR3 DNA is TGTGCCAGCAGTTCGCCCCGGGACAGGGCCCTTGGCTACACCTTC. It translates to CASSSPRDRALGYTF.

The chain combines TRBV13 with TRBJ2-7; TRBD1 aligns across 9 bases. With 5 bases clipped from V and 3 bases from J, the junction kept 11 bases outside the gene matches. This CDR3 region has 16 residues. Germline V gives CDR1 PRHDT, CDR2 FYEKMQ (reference sequence). The CDR3 region is CASSLRGTGTGYEQYF. Here the CDR3 DNA reads TGTGCCAGCAGCCTAAGGGGGACAGGGACCGGCTACGAGCAGTACTTC.

Comments on this clone: The conserved closing phenylalanine or tryptophan is absent in this CDR3, likely reflecting a read error. The rearrangement uses TRBV5-1 and TRBJ1-6, with TRBD1 identical over 7 bases. Unmatched junction bases numbered 5, after V lost 4 bases and J lost 7 bases. The CDR3 contains 14 residues. CDR1 and CDR2 (germline): SGHRS, YFSETQ. In DNA form, the CDR3 reads TGCGCCAGCAGCCTCCCGGGACAGAATTCACCCCTCCACCTT. Protein product: CASSLPGQNSPLHL.

This sequence joins TRBV6-5 and TRBJ1-2, with TRBD1 matching over 7 bases. CDR1 is MNHEY and CDR2 is SVGAGI in the germline V gene. The CDR3 runs to 13 residues. Trimming at V came to 6 bases and at J to 4 bases, leaving 5 bases not matched to a gene. The CDR3 loop is CASRPGQVYGYTF. The CDR3 DNA is TGTGCCAGCAGACCCGGACAGGTCTATGGCTACACCTTC.

V and J are TRBV4-1 and TRBJ2-5; 10 bases match TRBD1. Losses at the gene ends were 4 bases for V and 5 bases for J; bases not matched to a gene: 4. Germline V CDR1 and CDR2: MGHRA, YSYEKL. CDR3 length: 14 residues. The CDR3 loop reads CASSRDRGWETQYF. CDR3 coding DNA: TGCGCCAGCAGCCGGGACAGGGGTTGGGAGACCCAGTACTTC.

The chain carries TRBV29-1 and TRBJ2-7; D is perhaps TRBD1 (8 bases). The CDR3 is made up of 14 amino acids. Germline V gene lookup returns CDR1 SQVTM and CDR2 ANQGSEA. V gave up 4 bases and J gave up 3 bases, with 16 bases separating them. The CDR3 DNA follows: TGCAGCGTTGCGGGAGGACAGGGCTACTACGAGCAGTACTTC. Its protein product is CSVAGGQGYYEQYF.

The rearrangement uses TRBV30 and TRBJ1-1; weak D call: TRBD1 (5 bases). The CDR3 has 13 amino acids. Trimming left V 3 bases short and J 7 bases short, with 15 bases between. CDR1 GTSNPN and CDR2 SVGIG come from the germline V gene (reference sequence). The CDR3 sequence: CAWRRGGGGEAFF. DNA for the CDR3: TGTGCCTGGAGAAGGGGTGGGGGAGGTGAAGCTTTCTTT. Full variable domain (remainder filled in from reference TRBV30 and TRBJ1-1): SQTIHQWPATLVQPVGSPLSLECTVEGTSNPNLYWYRQAAGRGLQLLFYSVGIGQISSEVPQNLSASRPQDRQFILSSKKLLLSDSGFYLCAWRRGGGGEAFFGQGTRLTVV.

This clone was recorded once. This chain connects TRBV18 to TRBJ2-7; possible D gene TRBD1, 5 bases. Germline V CDR1 and CDR2: KGHSH, LQKENI. V dropped 2 bases and J dropped 4 bases, with 12 bases sitting between them. This CDR3 is built from 14 residues. CDR3 coding DNA: TGTGCCAGCTCACCAGTGTCAGGGATTTACGAGCAGTACTTC. This translates into CASSPVSGIYEQYF. Complete variable domain (other parts from reference TRBV18 and TRBJ2-7): NAGVMQNPRHLVRRRGQEARLRCSPMKGHSHVYWYRQLPEEGLKFMVYLQKENIIDESGMPKERFSAEFPKEGPSILRIQQVVRGDSAAYFCASSPVSGIYEQYFGPGTRLTVT.

The genes are TRBV27 and TRBJ2-5; TRBD2 matches 10 bases. The CDR3 extends over 17 amino acids. Germline lookup yields CDR1 MNHEY and CDR2 SMNVEV (reference sequence). V shed 5 bases and J 5 bases; nucleotides not matched to a gene: 14. CDR3 region: CASSPSSGGLIRETQYF. The CDR3 coding sequence is TGTGCCAGCAGTCCATCTAGCGGGGGCCTGATACGGGAGACCCAGTACTTC.